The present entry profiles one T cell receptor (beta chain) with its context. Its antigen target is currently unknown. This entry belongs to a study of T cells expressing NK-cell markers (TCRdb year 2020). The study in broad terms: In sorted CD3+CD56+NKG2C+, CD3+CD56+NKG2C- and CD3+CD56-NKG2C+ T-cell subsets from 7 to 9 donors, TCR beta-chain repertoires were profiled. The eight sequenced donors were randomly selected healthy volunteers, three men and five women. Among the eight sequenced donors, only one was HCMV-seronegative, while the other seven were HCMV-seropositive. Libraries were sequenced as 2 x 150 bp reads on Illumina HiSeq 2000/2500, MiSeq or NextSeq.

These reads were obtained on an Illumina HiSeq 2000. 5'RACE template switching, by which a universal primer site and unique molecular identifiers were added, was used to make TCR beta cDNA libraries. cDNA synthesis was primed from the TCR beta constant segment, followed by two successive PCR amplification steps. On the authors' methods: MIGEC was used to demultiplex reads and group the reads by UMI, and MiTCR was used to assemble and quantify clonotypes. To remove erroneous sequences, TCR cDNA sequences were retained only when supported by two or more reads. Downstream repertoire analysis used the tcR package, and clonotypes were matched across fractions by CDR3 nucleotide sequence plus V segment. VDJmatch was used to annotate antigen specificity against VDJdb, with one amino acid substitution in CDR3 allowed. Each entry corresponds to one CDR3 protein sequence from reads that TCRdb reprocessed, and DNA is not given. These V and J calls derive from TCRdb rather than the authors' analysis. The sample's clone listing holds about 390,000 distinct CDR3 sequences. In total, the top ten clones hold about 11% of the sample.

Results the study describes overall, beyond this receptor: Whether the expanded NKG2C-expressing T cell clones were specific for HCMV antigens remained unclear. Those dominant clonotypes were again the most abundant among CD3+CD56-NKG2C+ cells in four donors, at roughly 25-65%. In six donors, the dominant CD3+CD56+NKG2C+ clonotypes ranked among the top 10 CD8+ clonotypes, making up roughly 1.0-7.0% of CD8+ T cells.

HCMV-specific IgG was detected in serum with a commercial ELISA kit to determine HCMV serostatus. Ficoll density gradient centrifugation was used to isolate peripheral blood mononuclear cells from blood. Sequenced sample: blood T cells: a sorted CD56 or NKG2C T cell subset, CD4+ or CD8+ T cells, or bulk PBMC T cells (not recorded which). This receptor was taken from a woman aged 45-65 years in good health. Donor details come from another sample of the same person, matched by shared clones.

The CDR3 sequence is CATSIGGRNGELFF. The rearrangement combines TRBV24-1 with TRBJ2-2; TCRdb lists TRBD1, though no DNA is available to test this call. The germline V gene yields KGHDR for CDR1 and SFDVKD for CDR2. The CDR3 starts with the cysteine, ends with the phenylalanine, and has 14 residues. Only the protein is on record.